This T cell receptor (beta chain) was obtained from a study of STAT3 mutations in large granular lymphocyte leukemia. Study results and caveats: In T-cell large granular lymphocyte leukemia, about half of patients showed multiple immunodominant subclonotypes.

The protocol was immunoSEQ multiplex PCR, while the TCRdb copy is restricted to in-frame clones and leaves out a portion. The sample lists more than 10,000 clones, roughly 87% occurring once. The CDR3 loop spans 14 amino acids. Germline V CDR1 and CDR2: MRHNA, SNTAGT. Trimming shortened V by 11 bases and J by 2 bases, and 17 bases separated the two germline ends. Of note for this clone: Its antigen is unidentified.

The TCR sequence derives from a man of 80 years or more with T-cell large granular lymphocyte leukemia. Some clones in this sample may be carry-over from other donors' samples. V gene TRBV6-4 combines with J gene TRBJ2-3, with D possibly matching TRBD1 (6 bases). Sequenced material: peripheral blood mononuclear cells. The CDR3 here is CAAQGQRTTDTQYF. CDR3 bases: TGTGCCGCACAAGGACAGAGAACCACAGATACGCAGTATTTT.